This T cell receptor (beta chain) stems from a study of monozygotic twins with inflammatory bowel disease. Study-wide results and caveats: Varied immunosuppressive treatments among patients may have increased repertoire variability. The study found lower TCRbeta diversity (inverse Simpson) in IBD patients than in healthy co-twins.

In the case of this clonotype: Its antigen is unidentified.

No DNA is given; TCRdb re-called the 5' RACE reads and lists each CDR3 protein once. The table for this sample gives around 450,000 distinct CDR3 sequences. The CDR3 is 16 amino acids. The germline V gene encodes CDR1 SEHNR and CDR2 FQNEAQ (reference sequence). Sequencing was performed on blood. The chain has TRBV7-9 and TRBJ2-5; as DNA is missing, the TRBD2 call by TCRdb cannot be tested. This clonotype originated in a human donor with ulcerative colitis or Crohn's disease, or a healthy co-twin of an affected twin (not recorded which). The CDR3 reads CASSPWFEARGETQYF. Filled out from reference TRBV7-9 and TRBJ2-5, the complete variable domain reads DTGVSQNPRHKITKRGQNVTFRCDPISEHNRLYWYRQTLGQGPEFLTYFQNEAQLEKSRLLSDRFSAERPKGSFSTLEIQRTEQGDSAMYLCASSPWFEARGETQYFGPGTRLLVL.